This T cell receptor beta chain originates from a study of regulatory T cells in long-lasting Graves disease. Building the TCR beta libraries relied on iRepertoire HTBI primers, and CDR3 regions underwent Arm-PCR. TCRdb reprocessed the multiplex PCR reads with MiXCR, giving one entry per CDR3 protein. The table includes a few hundred thousand distinct CDR3 sequences, 20% to 25% detected once. Time point in this sample: persistent/refractory GD, antithyroid drugs over 5 years with positive TRAb. PBMCs provided the RNA from which the TCR library was made. This clonotype originated in a female donor with Graves disease. Sequences were derived from peripheral blood mononuclear cells (PBMCs), sampled when the disease was refractory, from a patient treated with antithyroid drugs.

CDR3 in amino acids: CASSQDPFTGELFF. CDR3 coding DNA: TGTGCCAGCAGCCAAGACCCTTTTACCGGGGAGCTGTTTTTT. The chain has TRBV3-1 and TRBJ2-2, with D hard to call. Trimming removed 0 bases from V and 5 bases from J, with 7 bases in between. The length of the CDR3 is 14 residues. Germline V gene lookup returns CDR1 LGHDT and CDR2 YNNKEL (reference sequence).